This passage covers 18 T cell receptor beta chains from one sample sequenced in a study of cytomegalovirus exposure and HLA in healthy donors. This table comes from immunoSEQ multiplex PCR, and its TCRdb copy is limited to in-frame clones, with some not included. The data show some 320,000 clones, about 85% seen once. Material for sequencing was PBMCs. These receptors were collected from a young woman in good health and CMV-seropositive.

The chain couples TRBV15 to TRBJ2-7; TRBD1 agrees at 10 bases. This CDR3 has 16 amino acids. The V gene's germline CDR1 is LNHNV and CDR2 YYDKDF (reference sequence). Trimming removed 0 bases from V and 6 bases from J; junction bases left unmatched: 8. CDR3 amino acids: CATSRDTGTGVREQYF. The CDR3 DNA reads TGTGCCACCAGCAGAGATACGGGGACAGGGGTACGCGAGCAGTACTTC. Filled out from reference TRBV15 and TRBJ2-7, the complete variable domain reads DAMVIQNPRYQVTQFGKPVTLSCSQTLNHNVMYWYQQKSSQAPKLLFHYYDKDFNNEADTPDNFQSRRPNTSFCFLDIRSPGLGDTAMYLCATSRDTGTGVREQYFGPGTRLTVT.

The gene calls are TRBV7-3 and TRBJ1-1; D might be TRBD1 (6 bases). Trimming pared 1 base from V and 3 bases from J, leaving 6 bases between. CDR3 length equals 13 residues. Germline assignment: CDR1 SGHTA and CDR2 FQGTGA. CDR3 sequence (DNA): TGTGCCAGCAGCTTAAGGACAGACACTGAAGCTTTCTTT. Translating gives CASSLRTDTEAFF.

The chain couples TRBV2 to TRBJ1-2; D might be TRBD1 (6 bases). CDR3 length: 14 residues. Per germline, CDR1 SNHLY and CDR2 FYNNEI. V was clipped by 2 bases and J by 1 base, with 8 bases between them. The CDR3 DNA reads TGTGCCAGCAGTGAAACAGGGATTAACTATGGCTACACCTTC. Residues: CASSETGINYGYTF.

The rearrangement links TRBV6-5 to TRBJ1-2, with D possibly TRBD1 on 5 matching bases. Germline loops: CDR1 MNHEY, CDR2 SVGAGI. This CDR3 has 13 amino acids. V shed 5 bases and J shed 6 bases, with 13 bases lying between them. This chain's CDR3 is CASSITGGHGYTF. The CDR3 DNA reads TGTGCCAGCAGTATCACAGGCGGTCATGGCTACACCTTC.

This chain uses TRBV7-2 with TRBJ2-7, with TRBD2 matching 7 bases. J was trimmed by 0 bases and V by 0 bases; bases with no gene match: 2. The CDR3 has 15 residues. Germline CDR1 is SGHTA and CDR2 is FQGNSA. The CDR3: CASSLAGGLSYEQYF. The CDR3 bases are TGTGCCAGCAGCTTAGCGGGAGGGCTCTCCTACGAGCAGTACTTC. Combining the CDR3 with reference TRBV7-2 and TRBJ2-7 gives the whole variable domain GAGVSQSPSNKVTEKGKDVELRCDPISGHTALYWYRQSLGQGLEFLIYFQGNSAPDKSGLPSDRFSAERTGGSVSTLTIQRTQQEDSAVYLCASSLAGGLSYEQYFGPGTRLTVT.

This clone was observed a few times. The CDR3 DNA follows: TGTGCCAGCAGCCAAGATGTCGGCTCCAATCAGCCCCAGCATTTT. Protein: CASSQDVGSNQPQHF. The chain recombines TRBV4-2 with TRBJ1-5, with unresolved D. The V gene lost 0 bases and the J gene lost 3 bases, with 9 bases spanning the gap. The CDR3 spans 15 residues. Germline loops: CDR1 LGHNA, CDR2 YNFKEQ.

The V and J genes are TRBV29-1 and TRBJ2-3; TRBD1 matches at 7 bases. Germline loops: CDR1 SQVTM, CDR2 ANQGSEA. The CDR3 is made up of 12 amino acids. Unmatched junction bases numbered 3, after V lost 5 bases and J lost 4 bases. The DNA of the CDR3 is TGCAGCGTTTCGGACAGGCCAGATACGCAGTATTTT. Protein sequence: CSVSDRPDTQYF.

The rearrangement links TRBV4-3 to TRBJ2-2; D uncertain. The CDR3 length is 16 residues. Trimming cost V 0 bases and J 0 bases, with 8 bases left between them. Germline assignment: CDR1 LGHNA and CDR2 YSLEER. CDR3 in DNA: TGCGCCAGCAGCCAAGAGGGCGACACGAACACCGGGGAGCTGTTTTTT. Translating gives CASSQEGDTNTGELFF.

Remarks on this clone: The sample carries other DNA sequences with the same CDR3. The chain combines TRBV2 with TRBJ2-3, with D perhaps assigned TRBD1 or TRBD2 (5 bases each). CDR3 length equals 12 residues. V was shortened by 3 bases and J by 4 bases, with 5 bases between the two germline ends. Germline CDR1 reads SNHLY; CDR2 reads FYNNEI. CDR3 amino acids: CASSEGADTQYF. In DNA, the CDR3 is TGTGCCAGCAGTGAGGGGGCAGATACGCAGTATTTT.

In DNA form, the CDR3 reads TGCAGCGTTGCTATCGGGAACTACGAGCAGTACTTC. This translates into CSVAIGNYEQYF. This chain joins TRBV29-1 and TRBJ2-7; weak D call: TRBD2 (5 bases). The CDR3 loop spans 12 amino acids. V gave up 4 bases and J gave up 3 bases, with 10 bases separating them. CDR1 and CDR2 (germline): SQVTM, ANQGSEA.

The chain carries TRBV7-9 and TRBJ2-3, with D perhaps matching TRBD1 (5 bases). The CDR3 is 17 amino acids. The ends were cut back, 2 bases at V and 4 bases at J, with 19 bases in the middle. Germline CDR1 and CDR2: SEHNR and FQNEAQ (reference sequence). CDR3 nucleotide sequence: TGTGCCAGCAGCTTACAGGGCACCACGAGTACGCCAGATACGCAGTATTTT. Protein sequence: CASSLQGTTSTPDTQYF. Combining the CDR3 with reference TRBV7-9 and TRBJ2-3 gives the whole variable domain DTGVSQNPRHKITKRGQNVTFRCDPISEHNRLYWYRQTLGQGPEFLTYFQNEAQLEKSRLLSDRFSAERPKGSFSTLEIQRTEQGDSAMYLCASSLQGTTSTPDTQYFGPGTRLTVL.

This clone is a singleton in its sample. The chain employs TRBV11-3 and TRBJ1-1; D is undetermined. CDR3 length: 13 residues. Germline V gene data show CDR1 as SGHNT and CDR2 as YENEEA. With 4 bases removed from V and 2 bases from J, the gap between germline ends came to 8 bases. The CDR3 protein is CASSSNTNTEAFF. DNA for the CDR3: TGTGCCAGCAGCTCAAACACAAACACTGAAGCTTTCTTT.

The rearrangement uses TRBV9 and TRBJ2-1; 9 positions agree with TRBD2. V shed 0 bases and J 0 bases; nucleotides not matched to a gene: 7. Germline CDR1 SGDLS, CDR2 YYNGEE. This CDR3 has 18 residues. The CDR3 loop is CASSVGLAGRSSYNEQFF. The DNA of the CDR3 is TGTGCCAGCAGCGTAGGTCTAGCGGGAAGGAGCTCCTACAATGAGCAGTTCTTC.

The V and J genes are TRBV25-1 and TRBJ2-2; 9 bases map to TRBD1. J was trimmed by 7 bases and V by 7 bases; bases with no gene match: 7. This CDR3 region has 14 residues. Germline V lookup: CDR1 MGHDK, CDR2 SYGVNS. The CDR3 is CASTKTGGGGELFF. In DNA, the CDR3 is TGTGCCAGCACTAAGACAGGGGGTGGCGGGGAGCTGTTTTTT.

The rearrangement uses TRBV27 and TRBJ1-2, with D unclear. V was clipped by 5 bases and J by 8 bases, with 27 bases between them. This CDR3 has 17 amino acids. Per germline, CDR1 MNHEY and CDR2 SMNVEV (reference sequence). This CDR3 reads CASSLRNTGLREGGYTF. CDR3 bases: TGTGCCAGCAGTCTAAGAAATACGGGATTACGAGAGGGAGGCTACACCTTC.

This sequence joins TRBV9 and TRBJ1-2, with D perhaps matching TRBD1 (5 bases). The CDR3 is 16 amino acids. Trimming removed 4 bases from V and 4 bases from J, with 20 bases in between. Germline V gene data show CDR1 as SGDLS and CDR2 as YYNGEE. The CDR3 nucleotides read TGTGCCAGCAGCCGACAGACTGACGTCCTTATCTATGGCTACACCTTC. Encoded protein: CASSRQTDVLIYGYTF.

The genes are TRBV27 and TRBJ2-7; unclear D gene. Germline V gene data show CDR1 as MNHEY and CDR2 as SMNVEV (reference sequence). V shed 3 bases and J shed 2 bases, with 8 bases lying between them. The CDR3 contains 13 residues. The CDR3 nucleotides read TGTGCCAGCAGTTTGAGAGAAACCTACGAGCAGTACTTC. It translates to CASSLRETYEQYF.

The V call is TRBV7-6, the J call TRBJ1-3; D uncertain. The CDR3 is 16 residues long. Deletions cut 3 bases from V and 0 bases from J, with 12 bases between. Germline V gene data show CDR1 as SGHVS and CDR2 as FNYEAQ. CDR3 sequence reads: CASSLPTRSSGNTIYF. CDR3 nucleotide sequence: TGTGCCAGCAGCTTGCCCACCCGGAGCTCTGGAAACACCATATATTTT.